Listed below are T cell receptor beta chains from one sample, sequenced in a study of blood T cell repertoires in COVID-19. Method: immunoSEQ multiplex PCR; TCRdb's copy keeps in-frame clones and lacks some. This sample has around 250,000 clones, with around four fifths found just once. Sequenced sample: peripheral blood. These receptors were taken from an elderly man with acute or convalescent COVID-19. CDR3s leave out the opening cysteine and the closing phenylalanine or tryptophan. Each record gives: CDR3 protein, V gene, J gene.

ASSNAGTEAF,TRBV21-1,TRBJ1-1
ASSFIAASTDTQY,TRBV5-1,TRBJ2-3
ASSEGLVGETQY,TRBV9,TRBJ2-5
ASSPQGLAPTGELF,TRBV5-1,TRBJ2-2
ASWEQGTSTDTQY,TRBV28,TRBJ2-3
ASSFGSGRAFNEQF,TRBV11-2,TRBJ2-1
ASSYSTGGDYGYT,TRBV6-5,TRBJ1-2
ASSESGGAWGRDTQY,TRBV10-1,TRBJ2-3
ASSPTPGGRGPDTQY,TRBV18,TRBJ2-3
SANLANTQY,TRBV29-1,TRBJ2-3
ASSLNQGDPSSGANVLT,TRBV7-3,TRBJ2-6
ASGITGSLSGELF,TRBV5-1,TRBJ2-2
ASTHRGGSSYEQY,TRBV11-2,TRBJ2-7
ASSTLGQETQY,TRBV19,TRBJ2-5
ASSKGGQGCSPLH,TRBV21-1,TRBJ1-6
ASSNYRSPSTDTQY,TRBV27,TRBJ2-3
ASSSGQMAYEQY,TRBV3-1/TRBV3-2,TRBJ2-7
ASSHGGVGTEAF,TRBV3-1/TRBV3-2,TRBJ1-1
SVRGQANEKLF,TRBV29-1,TRBJ1-4
ASSEGLRDGYT,TRBV2,TRBJ1-2
ASSSATGTALPGELF,TRBV7-9,TRBJ2-2
ASSLDPGGYEQY,TRBV7-6,TRBJ2-7
ASSLPGFPADTQY,TRBV28,TRBJ2-3
ASRSGQGNTEAF,TRBV19,TRBJ1-1
ASSPTGLGTEAF,TRBV9,TRBJ1-1
AISRDRSGEKLF,TRBV10-3,TRBJ1-4
ASSKGTSGGGETQY,TRBV19,TRBJ2-5
ASSTTGGKLTKNIQY,TRBV5-4,TRBJ2-4
ASSTPGGSDYT,TRBV28,TRBJ1-2
AWSPGGRGTDTQY,TRBV30,TRBJ2-3